The rows below give T cell receptor beta chains drawn from one sample of a study of regulatory T cells in long-lasting Graves disease. Using its own MiXCR run on the multiplex PCR reads, TCRdb lists one record per CDR3 protein. The sample carries approximately 390,000 distinct CDR3 sequences, around 15% recorded once. These same data were also listed under a study on T cells in Graves' hyperthyroidism and ophthalmopathy.

The sample here was peripheral blood mononuclear cells (PBMCs), taken at new diagnosis, from a patient treated with antithyroid drugs. The receptor set was obtained from a young woman with Graves disease. Each CDR3 is given with its conserved first and last residue. A D gene is named only where the DNA matches it firmly. A clone size is listed for some rows: how often the clone was seen (once, few, many), or a class if it is expanded.

cdr3_aa | cdr3_nt | d_call | j_call | clone_size | v_call
CAWSASGTQYF | TGTGCCTGGAGTGCGTCGGGGACCCAGTACTTC | NA | TRBJ2-5 | many | TRBV30
CASSVRTGEEETQYF | TGTGCCAGCAGCGTCCGGACAGGGGAAGAAGAGACCCAGTACTTC | TRBD1 | TRBJ2-5 | many | TRBV2
CASSALAGIGEQFF | TGTGCCAGCAGCGCACTAGCGGGAATCGGTGAGCAGTTCTTC | TRBD2 | TRBJ2-1 | NA | TRBV11-2
CASSFPDGSNQPQHF | TGTGCCAGCAGTTTTCCGGACGGAAGCAATCAGCCCCAGCATTTT | NA | TRBJ1-5 | many | TRBV2
CASSQGYGGELFF | TGTGCCAGCAGCCAGGGGTATGGCGGGGAGCTGTTTTTT | NA | TRBJ2-2 | many | TRBV6-1
CAWGRQGGEKLFF | TGTGCCTGGGGCCGACAGGGGGGTGAAAAACTGTTTTTT | TRBD1 | TRBJ1-4 | NA | TRBV30
CASSPAPSGASTDTQYF | TGTGCCAGCTCACCAGCTCCCAGCGGAGCCAGCACAGATACGCAGTATTTT | NA | TRBJ2-3 | many | TRBV18
CASSRDRAGGANVLTF | TGTGCCAGCAGCCGGGACAGGGCGGGAGGGGCCAACGTCCTGACTTTC | TRBD1 | TRBJ2-6 | NA | TRBV11-2
CASSSQTSGDYNEQFF | TGTGCCAGCAGCTCCCAGACTAGCGGAGATTACAATGAGCAGTTCTTC | TRBD2 | TRBJ2-1 | many | TRBV7-9
CASSEYRGGETQYF | TGTGCCAGCAGTGAATATCGGGGGGGGGAGACCCAGTACTTC | TRBD2 | TRBJ2-5 | NA | TRBV25-1
CASSPGPDNEQFF | TGTGCCAGCAGCCCGGGACCGGACAATGAGCAGTTCTTC | NA | TRBJ2-1 | many | TRBV13
CASSYVRGRTETQYF | TGTGCCAGCAGTTATGTAAGGGGGCGGACGGAGACCCAGTACTTC | TRBD1 | TRBJ2-5 | few | TRBV6-5
CASRERGEQYF | TGCGCCAGCAGAGAGCGGGGCGAGCAGTACTTC | TRBD2 | TRBJ2-7 | many | TRBV10-2
CASRLAGGVYNEQFF | TGTGCCAGCAGACTAGCGGGGGGCGTTTACAATGAGCAGTTCTTC | TRBD2 | TRBJ2-1 | many | TRBV6-1
CASSLGQRGYPYEQYF | TGTGCCAGCAGCTTAGGCCAGCGGGGATACCCCTACGAGCAGTACTTC | TRBD2 | TRBJ2-7 | many | TRBV13
CASSEKRGGGNTGELFF | TGTGCCAGCAGTGAAAAAAGGGGCGGGGGTAACACCGGGGAGCTGTTTTTT | TRBD2 | TRBJ2-2 | many | TRBV2
CASSYTAGGEYYGYTF | TGTGCCAGCAGTTACACGGCAGGGGGCGAATACTATGGCTACACCTTC | TRBD1 | TRBJ1-2 | NA | TRBV6-2/TRBV6-3
CASARAGVLAKNIQYF | TGTGCCAGCGCCCGGGCGGGGGTGTTGGCCAAAAACATTCAGTACTTC | TRBD2 | TRBJ2-4 | many | TRBV28
CASSYPDRGLSMNTEAFF | TGTGCCAGCAGTTACCCGGACAGGGGGCTTTCCATGAACACTGAAGCTTTCTTT | TRBD1 | TRBJ1-1 | many | TRBV6-2/TRBV6-3
CASSPSDGGEQYF | TGCGCCAGCAGCCCAAGTGACGGGGGCGAGCAGTACTTC | NA | TRBJ2-7 | many | TRBV5-1
CASSGPGQGTGASTDTQYF | TGCGCCAGCAGCGGTCCGGGACAGGGGACCGGTGCTAGCACAGATACGCAGTATTTT | TRBD1 | TRBJ2-3 | many | TRBV5-1
CASSEQGSPNTEAFF | TGTGCCAGCAGTGAACAGGGGAGCCCCAACACTGAAGCTTTCTTT | NA | TRBJ1-1 | many | TRBV2
CASSPPAKQETQYF | TGTGCCAGCTCACCACCCGCAAAACAAGAGACCCAGTACTTC | NA | TRBJ2-5 | many | TRBV18
CASSPPGWETQYF | TGTGCCAGCTCACCACCGGGGTGGGAGACCCAGTACTTC | NA | TRBJ2-5 | many | TRBV18
CASSTRDRAYEQYF | TGTGCCAGCAGCACCCGGGACAGGGCCTACGAGCAGTACTTC | TRBD1 | TRBJ2-7 | many | TRBV3-1
CASRRDRGPNQPQHF | TGTGCCAGCAGAAGGGACAGGGGCCCCAATCAGCCCCAGCATTTT | TRBD1 | TRBJ1-5 | few | TRBV13
CASSEGMGGQPQHF | TGTGCCAGCAGTGAAGGGATGGGGGGTCAGCCCCAGCATTTT | NA | TRBJ1-5 | many | TRBV2
CASSFDRAGTEAFF | TGTGCCAGCAGTTTTGACAGGGCGGGTACTGAAGCTTTCTTT | TRBD1 | TRBJ1-1 | many | TRBV2
CASSLQQGDGYTF | TGTGCCAGCAGCTTGCAACAGGGGGATGGCTACACCTTC | TRBD1 | TRBJ1-2 | NA | TRBV7-2